The clone carrying this T cell receptor beta chain was seen a few times. Individuals drawn from around 25 US areas were about 18 to 89 years old. Which cohort a participant joined came from the clinical history participants gave. Profiling relied on immunoSEQ multiplex PCR, and the TCRdb table lists in-frame clones only, not all of them. The sample consists of about 250,000 clones, 80% to 90% of them appearing once. These data originate in a study of blood T cell repertoires in COVID-19. CDR1 and CDR2 from the germline V gene are SNHLY and FYNNEI. This CDR3 contains 14 residues. V lost 3 bases and J 2 bases, leaving 11 bases between the germline ends.

This rearrangement joins TRBV2 to TRBJ2-7; D is unresolved. The TCR was taken from a man in his forties who had recovered from COVID-19. Sample: PBMCs or T cells enriched from blood (not recorded which). This CDR3 reads CASSDNVQAYEQYF. The CDR3 DNA is TGTGCCAGCAGTGATAACGTCCAGGCCTACGAGCAGTACTTC.